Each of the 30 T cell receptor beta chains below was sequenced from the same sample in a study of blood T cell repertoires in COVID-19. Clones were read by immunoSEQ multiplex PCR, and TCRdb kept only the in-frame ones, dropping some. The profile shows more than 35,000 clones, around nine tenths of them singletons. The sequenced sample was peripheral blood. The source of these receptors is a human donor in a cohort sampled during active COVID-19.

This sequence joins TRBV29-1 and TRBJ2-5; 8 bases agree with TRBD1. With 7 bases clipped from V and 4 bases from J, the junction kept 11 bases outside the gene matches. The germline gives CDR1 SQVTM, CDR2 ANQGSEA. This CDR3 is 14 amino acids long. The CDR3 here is CSAASGGQVETQYF. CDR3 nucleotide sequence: TGCAGCGCGGCATCAGGGGGCCAGGTAGAGACCCAGTACTTC.

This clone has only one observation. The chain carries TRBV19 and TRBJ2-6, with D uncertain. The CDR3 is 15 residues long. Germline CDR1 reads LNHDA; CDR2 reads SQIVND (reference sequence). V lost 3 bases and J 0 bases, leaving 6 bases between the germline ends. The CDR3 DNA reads TGTGCCAGTAGTATCCAAAACTCTGGGGCCAACGTCCTGACTTTC. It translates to CASSIQNSGANVLTF.

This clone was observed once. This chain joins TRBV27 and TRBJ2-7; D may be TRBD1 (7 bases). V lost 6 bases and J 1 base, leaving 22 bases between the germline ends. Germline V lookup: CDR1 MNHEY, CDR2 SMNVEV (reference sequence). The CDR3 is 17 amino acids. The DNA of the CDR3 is TGTGCCAGCAGCCCGAGGGGGGTGGGACAGCCATCCTACGAGCAGTACTTC. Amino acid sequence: CASSPRGVGQPSYEQYF.

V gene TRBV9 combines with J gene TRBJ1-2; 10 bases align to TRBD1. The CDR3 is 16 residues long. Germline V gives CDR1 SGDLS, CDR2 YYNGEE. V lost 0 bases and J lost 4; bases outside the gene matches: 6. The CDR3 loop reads CASSVGQGAFGYGYTF. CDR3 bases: TGTGCCAGCAGCGTAGGACAGGGGGCTTTCGGCTATGGCTACACCTTC.

CDR3 sequence reads: CASRPGGGQDTEAFF. CDR3 nucleotides: TGTGCCAGCAGACCCGGGGGGGGGCAGGACACTGAAGCTTTCTTT. This sequence joins TRBV13 and TRBJ1-1; D might be TRBD1 (6 bases). The CDR3 has 15 amino acids. CDR1 PRHDT and CDR2 FYEKMQ come from the germline V gene (reference sequence). Trimming cost V 6 bases and J 3 bases, with 17 bases left between them.

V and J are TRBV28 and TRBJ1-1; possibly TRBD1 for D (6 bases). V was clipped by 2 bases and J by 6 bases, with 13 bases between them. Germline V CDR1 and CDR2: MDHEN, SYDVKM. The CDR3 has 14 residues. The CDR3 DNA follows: TGTGCCAGCAGTTTAAACAGGGTCCCGCCTGAAGCTTTCTTT. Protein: CASSLNRVPPEAFF.

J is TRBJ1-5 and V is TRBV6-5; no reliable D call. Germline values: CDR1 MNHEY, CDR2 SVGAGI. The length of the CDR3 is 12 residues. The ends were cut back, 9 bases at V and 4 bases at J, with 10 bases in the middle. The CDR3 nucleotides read TGTGCCAGGAAGCAATCAAATCAGCCCCAGCATTTT. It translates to CARKQSNQPQHF.

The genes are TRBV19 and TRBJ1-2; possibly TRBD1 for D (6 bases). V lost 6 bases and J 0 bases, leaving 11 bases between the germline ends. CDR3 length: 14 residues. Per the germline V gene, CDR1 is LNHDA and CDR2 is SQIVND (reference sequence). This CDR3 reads CASRGGFANYGYTF. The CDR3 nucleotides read TGTGCCAGTAGAGGGGGATTCGCTAACTATGGCTACACCTTC.

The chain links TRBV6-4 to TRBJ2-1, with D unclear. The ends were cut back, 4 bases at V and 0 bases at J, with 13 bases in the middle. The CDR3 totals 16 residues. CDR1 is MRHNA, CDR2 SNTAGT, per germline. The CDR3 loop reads CASSAEWASSYNEQFF. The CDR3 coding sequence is TGTGCCAGCAGTGCAGAATGGGCAAGCTCCTACAATGAGCAGTTCTTC.

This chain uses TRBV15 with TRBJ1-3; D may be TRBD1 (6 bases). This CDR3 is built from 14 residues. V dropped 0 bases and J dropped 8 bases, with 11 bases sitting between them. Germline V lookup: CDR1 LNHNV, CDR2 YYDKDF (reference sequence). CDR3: CATSRDMKGDTIYF. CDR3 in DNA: TGTGCCACCAGCAGAGATATGAAGGGGGACACCATATATTTT.

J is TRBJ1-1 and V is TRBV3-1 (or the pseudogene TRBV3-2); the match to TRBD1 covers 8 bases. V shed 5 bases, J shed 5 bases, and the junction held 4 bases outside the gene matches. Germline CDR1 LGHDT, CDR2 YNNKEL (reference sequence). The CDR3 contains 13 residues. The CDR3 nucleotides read TGTGCCAGCAGCACGGACAGGGCTACTGAAGCTTTCTTT. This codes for CASSTDRATEAFF.

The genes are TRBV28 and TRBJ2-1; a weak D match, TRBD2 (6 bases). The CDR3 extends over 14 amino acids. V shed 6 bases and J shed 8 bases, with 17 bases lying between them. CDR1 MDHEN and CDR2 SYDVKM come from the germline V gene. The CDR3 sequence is CASSPTRISYEQFF. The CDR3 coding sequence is TGTGCCAGCAGCCCGACTAGGATAAGCTATGAGCAGTTCTTC.

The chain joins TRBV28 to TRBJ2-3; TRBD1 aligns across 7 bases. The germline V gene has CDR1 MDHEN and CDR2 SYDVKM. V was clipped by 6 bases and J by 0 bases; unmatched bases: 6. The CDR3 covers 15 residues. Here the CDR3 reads CASSWGQRSTDTQYF. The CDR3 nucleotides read TGTGCCAGCAGCTGGGGACAGAGAAGCACAGATACGCAGTATTTT.

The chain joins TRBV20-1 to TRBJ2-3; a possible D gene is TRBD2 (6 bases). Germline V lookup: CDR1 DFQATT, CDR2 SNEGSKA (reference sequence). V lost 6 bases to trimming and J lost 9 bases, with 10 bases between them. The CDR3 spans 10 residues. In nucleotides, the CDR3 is TGCAGTGCGGAGGGGAGAACGCAGTATTTT. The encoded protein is CSAEGRTQYF.

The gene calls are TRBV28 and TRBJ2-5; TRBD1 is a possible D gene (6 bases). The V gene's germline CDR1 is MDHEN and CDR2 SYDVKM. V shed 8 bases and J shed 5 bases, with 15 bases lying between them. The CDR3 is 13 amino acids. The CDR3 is CASLHGGRETQYF. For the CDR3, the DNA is TGTGCCAGCTTACATGGGGGCCGGGAGACCCAGTACTTC.

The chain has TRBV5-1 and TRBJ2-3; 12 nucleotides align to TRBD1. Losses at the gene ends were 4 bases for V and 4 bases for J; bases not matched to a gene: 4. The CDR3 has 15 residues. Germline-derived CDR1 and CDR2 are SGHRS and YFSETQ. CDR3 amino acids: CASSPGTGGPDTQYF. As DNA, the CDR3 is TGCGCCAGCAGCCCCGGGACAGGGGGCCCAGATACGCAGTATTTT.

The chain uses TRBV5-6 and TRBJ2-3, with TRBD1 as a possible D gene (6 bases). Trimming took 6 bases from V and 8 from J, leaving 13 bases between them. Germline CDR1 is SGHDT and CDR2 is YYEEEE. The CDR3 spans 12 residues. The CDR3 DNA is TGTGCCAGCACCGGAGAGGGGGTTACGCAGTATTTT. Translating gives CASTGEGVTQYF.

CDR3 region: CASSSGSSGANVLTF. The CDR3 DNA reads as TGTGCCAGCAGCTCCGGGTCTTCTGGGGCCAACGTCCTGACTTTC. V gene TRBV7-3 combines with J gene TRBJ2-6; no definite D call. This CDR3 has 15 amino acids. V lost 4 bases and J lost 1, with 8 bases in between. Germline loops: CDR1 SGHTA, CDR2 FQGTGA. Full variable domain (remainder filled in from reference TRBV7-3 and TRBJ2-6): GAGVSQTPSNKVTEKGKYVELRCDPISGHTALYWYRQSLGQGPEFLIYFQGTGAADDSGLPNDRFFAVRPEGSVSTLKIQRTERGDSAVYLCASSSGSSGANVLTFGAGSRLTVL.

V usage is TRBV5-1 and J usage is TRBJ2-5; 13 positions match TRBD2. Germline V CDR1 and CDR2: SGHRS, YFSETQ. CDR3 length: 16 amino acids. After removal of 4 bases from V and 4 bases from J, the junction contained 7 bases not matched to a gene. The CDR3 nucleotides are TGCGCCAGCAGCCCCCAGACTAGCGGGAGGTCAGAGACCCAGTACTTC. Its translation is CASSPQTSGRSETQYF.

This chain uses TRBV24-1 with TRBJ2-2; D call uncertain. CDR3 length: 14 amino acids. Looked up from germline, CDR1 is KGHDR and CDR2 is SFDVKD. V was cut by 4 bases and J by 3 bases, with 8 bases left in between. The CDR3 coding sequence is TGTGCCACCAGTGACTCAGGCTACACCGGGGAGCTGTTTTTT. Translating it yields CATSDSGYTGELFF.

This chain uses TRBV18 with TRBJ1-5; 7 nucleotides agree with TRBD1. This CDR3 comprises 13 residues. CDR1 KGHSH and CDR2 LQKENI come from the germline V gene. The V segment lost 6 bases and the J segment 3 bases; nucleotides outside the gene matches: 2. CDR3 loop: CASSQGVNQPQHF. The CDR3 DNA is TGTGCCAGCTCCCAGGGGGTCAATCAGCCCCAGCATTTT.

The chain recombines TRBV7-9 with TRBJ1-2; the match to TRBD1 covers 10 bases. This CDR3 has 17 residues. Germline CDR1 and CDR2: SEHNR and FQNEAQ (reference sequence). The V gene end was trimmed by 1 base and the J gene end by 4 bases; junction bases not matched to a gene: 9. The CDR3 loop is CASSLGGGTGESYGYTF. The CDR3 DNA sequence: TGTGCCAGCAGCTTAGGCGGCGGGACAGGGGAATCCTATGGCTACACCTTC.

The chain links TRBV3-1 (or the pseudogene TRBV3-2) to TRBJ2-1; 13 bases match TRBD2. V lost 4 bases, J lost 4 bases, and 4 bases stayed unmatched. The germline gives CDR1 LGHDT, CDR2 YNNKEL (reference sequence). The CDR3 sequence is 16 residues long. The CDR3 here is CASSPLTSGRYNEQFF. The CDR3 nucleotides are TGTGCCAGCAGCCCCCTGACTAGCGGGAGGTACAATGAGCAGTTCTTC.

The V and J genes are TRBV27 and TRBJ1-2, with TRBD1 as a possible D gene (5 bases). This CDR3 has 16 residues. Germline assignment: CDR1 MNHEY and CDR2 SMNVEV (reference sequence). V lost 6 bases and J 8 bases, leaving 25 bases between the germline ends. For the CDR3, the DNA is TGTGCCAGCAGCTTACGCCCCCTCGACAGTACTGAGGGCTACACCTTC. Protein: CASSLRPLDSTEGYTF.

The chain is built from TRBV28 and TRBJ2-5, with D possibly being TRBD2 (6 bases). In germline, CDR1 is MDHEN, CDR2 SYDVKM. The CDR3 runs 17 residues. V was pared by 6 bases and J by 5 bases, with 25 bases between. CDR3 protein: CASSPIGADARGETQYF. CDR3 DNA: TGTGCCAGCAGCCCAATAGGAGCGGACGCCCGGGGGGAGACCCAGTACTTC.

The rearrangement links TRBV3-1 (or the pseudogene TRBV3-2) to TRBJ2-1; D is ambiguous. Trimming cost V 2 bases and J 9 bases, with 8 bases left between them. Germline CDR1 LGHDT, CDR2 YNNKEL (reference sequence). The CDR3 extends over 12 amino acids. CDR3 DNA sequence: TGTGCCAGCAGCCAAATAGTTGTTGAGCAGTTCTTC. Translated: CASSQIVVEQFF.

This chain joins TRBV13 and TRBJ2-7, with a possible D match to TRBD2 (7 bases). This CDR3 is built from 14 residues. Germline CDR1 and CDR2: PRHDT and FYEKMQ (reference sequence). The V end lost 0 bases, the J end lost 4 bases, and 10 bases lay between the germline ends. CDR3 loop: CASSLGRGRYEQYF. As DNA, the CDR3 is TGTGCCAGCAGCTTAGGGCGGGGGCGGTACGAGCAGTACTTC.

The CDR3 region is CASNNRASGSYEQYF. Written as DNA, the CDR3 is TGTGCCAGCAATAATCGGGCTAGCGGATCCTACGAGCAGTACTTC. The chain uses TRBV6-5 and TRBJ2-7; TRBD2 aligns across 7 bases. The germline gives CDR1 MNHEY, CDR2 SVGAGI. The CDR3 loop spans 15 amino acids. V lost 7 bases, J lost 1 base, and 10 bases stayed unmatched.

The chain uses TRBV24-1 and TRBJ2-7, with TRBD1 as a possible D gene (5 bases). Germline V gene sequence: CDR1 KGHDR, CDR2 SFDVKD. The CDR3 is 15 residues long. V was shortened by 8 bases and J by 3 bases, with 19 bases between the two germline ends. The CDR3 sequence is CATKCPPEQGYEQYF. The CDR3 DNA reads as TGTGCCACCAAGTGCCCCCCAGAGCAGGGCTACGAGCAGTACTTC.

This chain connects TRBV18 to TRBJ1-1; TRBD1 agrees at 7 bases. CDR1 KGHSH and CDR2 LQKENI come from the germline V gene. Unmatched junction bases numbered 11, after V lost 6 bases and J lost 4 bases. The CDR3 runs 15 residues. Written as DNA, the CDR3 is TGTGCCAGCTCCCCGGAGAGTAGGGGGCTCACTGAAGCTTTCTTT. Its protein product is CASSPESRGLTEAFF.